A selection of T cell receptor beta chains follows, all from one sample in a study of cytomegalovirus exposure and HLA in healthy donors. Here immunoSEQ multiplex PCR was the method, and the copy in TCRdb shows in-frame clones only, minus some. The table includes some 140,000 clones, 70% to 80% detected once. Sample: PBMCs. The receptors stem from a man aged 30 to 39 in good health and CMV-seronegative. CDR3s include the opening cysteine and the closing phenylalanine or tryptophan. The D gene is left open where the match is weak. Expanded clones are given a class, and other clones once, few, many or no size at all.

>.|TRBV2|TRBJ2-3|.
TGTGCCAGCAAAGACGGCAGGGTTATAGATACGCAGTATTTT
CASKDGRVIDTQYF
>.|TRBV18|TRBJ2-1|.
TGTGCCAGCTCACAAGCGAGTCCCCCCTACAATGAGCAGTTCTTC
CASSQASPPYNEQFF
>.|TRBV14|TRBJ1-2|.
TGTGCCAGCAGCCAAGGGAGGGATGGCTACACCTTC
CASSQGRDGYTF
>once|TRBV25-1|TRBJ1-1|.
TGTGCCAGCAGTGAAGCTCTTAGTACTGAAGCTTTCTTT
CASSEALSTEAFF
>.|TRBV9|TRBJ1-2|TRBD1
TGTGCCAGCAGCGACATAAGGGACAGGGATCATGGCTACACCTTC
CASSDIRDRDHGYTF
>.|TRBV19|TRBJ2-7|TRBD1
TGTGCCAGTAGTACCGGACAGGGGTACGACTACGAGCAGTACTTC
CASSTGQGYDYEQYF
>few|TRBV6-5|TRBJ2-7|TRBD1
TGTGCCAGCAGTCGTCCGAGGACAGGGATCTACGAGCAGTACTTC
CASSRPRTGIYEQYF
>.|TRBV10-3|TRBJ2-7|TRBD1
TGTGCCATACAGAATACAGGGGTCGAATACGAGCAGTACTTC
CAIQNTGVEYEQYF
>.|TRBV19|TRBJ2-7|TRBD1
TGTGCCAGTAGTACGGCGGCGACAGGGAACACCTACGAGCAGTACTTC
CASSTAATGNTYEQYF
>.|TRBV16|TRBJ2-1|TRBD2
TGTGCCAGCAGCCAATTAGGAGCGGGGGGATACAATGAGCAGTTCTTC
CASSQLGAGGYNEQFF
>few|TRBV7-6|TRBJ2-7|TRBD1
TGTGCCAGCAGCTCGACCCCCGGGACAGACTCCTACGAGCAGTACTTC
CASSSTPGTDSYEQYF
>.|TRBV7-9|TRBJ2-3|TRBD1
TGTGCCAGCAGCACTGGGACAGGGAGCACAGATACGCAGTATTTT
CASSTGTGSTDTQYF
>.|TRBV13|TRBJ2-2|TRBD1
TGTGCCAGCAGCCCCGGACAGGGCCTTCGTTCGAACACCGGGGAGCTGTTTTTT
CASSPGQGLRSNTGELFF
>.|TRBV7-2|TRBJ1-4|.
TGTGCCAGCAGCTTAGAACCAGGACAGCGGGAAAAACTGTTTTTT
CASSLEPGQREKLFF
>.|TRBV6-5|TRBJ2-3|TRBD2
TGTGCCAGCAGACCGACTAGCGGGGAGGGTACGCAGTATTTT
CASRPTSGEGTQYF
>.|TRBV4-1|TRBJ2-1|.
TGCGCCAGCAGCCAAGAGGGGGGTTCAGGGTACAATGAGCAGTTCTTC
CASSQEGGSGYNEQFF
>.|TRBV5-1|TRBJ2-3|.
TGCGCCAGCAGTGGCGGGGGCATTGGGACAGATACGCAGTATTTT
CASSGGGIGTDTQYF
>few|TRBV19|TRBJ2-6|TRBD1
TGTGCCAGTAGTCCGACAGGGGCTGGGGCCAACGTCCTGACTTTC
CASSPTGAGANVLTF
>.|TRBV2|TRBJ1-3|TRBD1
TGTGCCAGCAGTGAAGCCGGGACAGGGTGGAACACCATATATTTT
CASSEAGTGWNTIYF
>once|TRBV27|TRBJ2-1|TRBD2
TGTGCCAGCAGTTTTTCGGGGGGCAATGAGCAGTTCTTC
CASSFSGGNEQFF
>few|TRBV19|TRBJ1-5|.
TGTGCCAGTAGTACAGGACAGCATCAGCCCCAGCATTTT
CASSTGQHQPQHF
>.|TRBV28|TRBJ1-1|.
TGTGCCAGCAGTCCCTGGGAGGGCACTGAAGCTTTCTTT
CASSPWEGTEAFF
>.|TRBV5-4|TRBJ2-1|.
TGTGCCAGCAGCTTAGACAGGAACTCCTACAATGAGCAGTTCTTC
CASSLDRNSYNEQFF
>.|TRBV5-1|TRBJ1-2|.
TGCGCCAGCAGCTTGGTGGGAGGGGGTGTGAATGGCTACACCTTC
CASSLVGGGVNGYTF
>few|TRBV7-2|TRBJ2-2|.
TGTGCCAGCAGCTTGGACAGCCCGAACACCGGGGAGCTGTTTTTT
CASSLDSPNTGELFF
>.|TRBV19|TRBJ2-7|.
TGTGCCAGTAGTATTTTTCTCGGGGAGTCCTACGAGCAGTACTTC
CASSIFLGESYEQYF
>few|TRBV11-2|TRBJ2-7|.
TGTGCCAGCAGCTTCGGGTTTCTCTACGAGCAGTACTTC
CASSFGFLYEQYF
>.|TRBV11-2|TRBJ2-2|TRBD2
TGTGCCAGCAGCAAGAGCGGGGGAAGGGGCACCGGGGAGCTGTTTTTT
CASSKSGGRGTGELFF
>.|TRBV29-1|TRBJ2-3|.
TGCAGCGTGAGACTCATAGCAGCAGATACGCAGTATTTT
CSVRLIAADTQYF
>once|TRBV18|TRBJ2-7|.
TGTGCCAGCTCATCCCGACAGGGACTCTACGAGCAGTACTTC
CASSSRQGLYEQYF
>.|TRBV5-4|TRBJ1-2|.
TGTGCCAGCAGCTTGGGGCGGGATGTCGGCTACCCCTTC
CASSLGRDVGYPF
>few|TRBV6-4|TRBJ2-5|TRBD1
TGTGCCAGCAGCACTAAGACAGGGGGCCAGGAGACCCAGTACTTC
CASSTKTGGQETQYF
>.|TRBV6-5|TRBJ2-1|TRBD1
TGTGCTAGCAGCCGCGGACAGGTCACCTACAATGAGCAGTTCTTC
CASSRGQVTYNEQFF
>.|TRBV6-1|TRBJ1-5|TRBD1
TGTGCCAGCAGTGCGACAGGGGGCTTCAATCAGCCCCAGCATTTT
CASSATGGFNQPQHF
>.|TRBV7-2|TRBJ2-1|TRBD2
TGTGCCAGCAGCTTAGGCGGGGGGGCCCACAATGAGCAGTTCTTC
CASSLGGGAHNEQFF
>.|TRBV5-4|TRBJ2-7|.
TGTGCCAGCAGCTCCCCTGGGACACACTACGAGCAGTACTTC
CASSSPGTHYEQYF
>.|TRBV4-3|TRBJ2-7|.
TGCGCCAGCAGCCAAAGCCTGGACTACCCCTACGAGCAGTACTTC
CASSQSLDYPYEQYF
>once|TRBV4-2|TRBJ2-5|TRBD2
TGTGCCAGCAGCCAAGCTCTAGCGGGGGGTGGGGAGACCCAGTACTTC
CASSQALAGGGETQYF
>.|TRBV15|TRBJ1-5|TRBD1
TGTGCCACCAGCAGAGAGGGACAGGGGTTAGGGCAGCCCCAGCATTTT
CATSREGQGLGQPQHF
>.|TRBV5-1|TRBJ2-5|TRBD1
TGCGCCAGCAGCTTCGGGACAGCCCAAGAGACCCAGTACTTC
CASSFGTAQETQYF
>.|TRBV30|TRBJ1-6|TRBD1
TGTGCCTGGAGGACAGGGAATTCACCCCTCCACTTT
CAWRTGNSPLHF
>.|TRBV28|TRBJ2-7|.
TGTGCCAGCAGAAGGGCGTCAGGGCCCTACGAGCAGTACTTC
CASRRASGPYEQYF
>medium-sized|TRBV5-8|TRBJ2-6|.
TGTGCCAGCAGCTTGGACGGTTCTGGGGCCAACGTCCTGACTTTC
CASSLDGSGANVLTF